A few counts support the clone carrying this T cell receptor (beta chain). Its antigen is not known. Other DNA sequences in this sample translate to the same CDR3. The sample comes from a study of cytomegalovirus exposure and HLA in healthy donors. Findings and limits, study-wide: Roughly even sequencing depth across donors was the assumption behind the presence/absence analyses.

V lost 1 base and J 1 base, leaving 7 bases between the germline ends. The CDR3 runs 14 residues. The germline V gene encodes CDR1 MGHRA and CDR2 YSYEKL. Primers for the PCR totalled 60 Vbeta and 13 Jbeta. Sequencing was performed with immunoSEQ multiplex PCR; in TCRdb, only in-frame clones are kept and a portion is missing. The sample records 120,000 to 150,000 clones, around 10% being singletons. Each donor's status was that of a healthy bone marrow donor. This TCR was sampled from a male donor in good health and CMV-seronegative. The sample comprised PBMCs. The genes are TRBV4-1 and TRBJ1-2; no clear D gene. The CDR3 coding sequence is TGCGCCAGCAGCCAAGGTGGTAGTAACTATGGCTACACCTTC. Its protein product is CASSQGGSNYGYTF.